This T cell receptor beta chain was captured by sequencing in a study of cytomegalovirus exposure and HLA in healthy donors. General study findings and limits: Presence/absence analyses took donor sequencing depth as roughly uniform. It was confirmed in vitro that a few of the CMV-associated chains were specific for CMV antigens. It has been reported that TCR beta sequences accurately predicted the HLA-A and HLA-B alleles of most subjects.

PCR was performed using 60 Vbeta and 13 Jbeta primers. Clones were read by immunoSEQ multiplex PCR, and TCRdb kept only the in-frame ones, dropping some. The sample shows 85,000 to 95,000 clones, less than 8% of them seen only once. The J segment lost 4 bases and the V segment lost 1 base, leaving 12 bases of the junction unmatched. The germline gives CDR1 SEHNR, CDR2 FQNEAQ (reference sequence). The CDR3 length is 19 residues. Of note for this clone: Its antigen is as yet unknown.

The receptor's source is a man aged 50 to 59 in good health and CMV-seronegative. The sequenced sample was PBMCs. The V gene is TRBV7-9, the J gene TRBJ2-1; 11 bases align to TRBD2. DNA of the CDR3: TGTGCCAGCAGCTTAGGATTAGCGGGGGGGCCCCGGAGGTACAATGAGCAGTTCTTC. This translates into CASSLGLAGGPRRYNEQFF.